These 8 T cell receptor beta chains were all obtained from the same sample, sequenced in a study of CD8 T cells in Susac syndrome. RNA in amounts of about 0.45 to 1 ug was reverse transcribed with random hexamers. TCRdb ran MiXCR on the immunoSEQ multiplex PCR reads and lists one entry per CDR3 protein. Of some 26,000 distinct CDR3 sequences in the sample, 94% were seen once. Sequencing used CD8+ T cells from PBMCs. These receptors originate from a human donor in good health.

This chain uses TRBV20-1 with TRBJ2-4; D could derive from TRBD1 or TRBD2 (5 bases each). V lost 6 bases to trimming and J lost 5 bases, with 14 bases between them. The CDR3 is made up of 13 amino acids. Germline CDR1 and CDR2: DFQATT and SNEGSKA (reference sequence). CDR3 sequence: CSAPRRGQNIQYF. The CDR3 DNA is TGCAGTGCCCCCAGACGGGGCCAAAACATTCAGTACTTC.

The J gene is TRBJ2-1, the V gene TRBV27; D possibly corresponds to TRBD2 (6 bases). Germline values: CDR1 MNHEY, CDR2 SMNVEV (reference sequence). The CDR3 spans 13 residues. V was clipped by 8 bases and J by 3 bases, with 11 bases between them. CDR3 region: CASSWGDYNEQFF. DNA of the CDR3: TGTGCCAGCTCCTGGGGGGACTACAATGAGCAGTTCTTC.

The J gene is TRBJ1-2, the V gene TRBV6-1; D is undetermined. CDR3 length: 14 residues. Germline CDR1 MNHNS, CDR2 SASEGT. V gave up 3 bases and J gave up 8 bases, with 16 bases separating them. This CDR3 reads CASSDGVIWEGYTF. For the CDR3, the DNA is TGTGCCAGCAGTGACGGGGTTATTTGGGAAGGCTACACCTTC.

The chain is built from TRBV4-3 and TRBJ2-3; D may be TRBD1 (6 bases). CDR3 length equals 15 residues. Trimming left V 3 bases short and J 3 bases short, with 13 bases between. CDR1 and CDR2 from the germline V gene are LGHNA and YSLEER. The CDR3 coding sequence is TGCGCCAGCAGCCAGGACAGACAGCAGACAGATACGCAGTATTTT. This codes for CASSQDRQQTDTQYF.

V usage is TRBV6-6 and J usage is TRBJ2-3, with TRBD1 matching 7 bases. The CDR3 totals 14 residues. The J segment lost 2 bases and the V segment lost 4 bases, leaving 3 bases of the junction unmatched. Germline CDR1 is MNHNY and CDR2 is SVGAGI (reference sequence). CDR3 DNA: TGTGCCAGCAGTTTCGGACAGGCCACAGATACGCAGTATTTT. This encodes CASSFGQATDTQYF.

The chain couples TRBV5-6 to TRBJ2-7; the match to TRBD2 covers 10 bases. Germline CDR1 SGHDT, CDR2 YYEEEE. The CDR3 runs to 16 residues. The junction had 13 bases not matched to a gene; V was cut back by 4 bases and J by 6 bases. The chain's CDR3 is CASSRDGAGGPGEQYF. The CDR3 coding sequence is TGTGCCAGCAGCCGTGACGGAGCGGGGGGGCCGGGCGAGCAGTACTTC.

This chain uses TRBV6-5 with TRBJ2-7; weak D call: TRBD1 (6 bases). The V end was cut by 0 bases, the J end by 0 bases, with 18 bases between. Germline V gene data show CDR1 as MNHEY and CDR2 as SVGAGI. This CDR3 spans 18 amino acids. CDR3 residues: CASSYSPIYRVPSYEQYF. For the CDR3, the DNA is TGTGCCAGCAGTTACTCGCCCATCTACAGGGTCCCCTCCTACGAGCAGTACTTC.

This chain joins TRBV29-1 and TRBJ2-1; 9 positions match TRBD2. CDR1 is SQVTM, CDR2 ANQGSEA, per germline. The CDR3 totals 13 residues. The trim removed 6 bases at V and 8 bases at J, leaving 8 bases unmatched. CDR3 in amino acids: CSVYSGGSYEQFF. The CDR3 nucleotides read TGCAGCGTATATAGCGGGGGATCGTATGAGCAGTTCTTC.